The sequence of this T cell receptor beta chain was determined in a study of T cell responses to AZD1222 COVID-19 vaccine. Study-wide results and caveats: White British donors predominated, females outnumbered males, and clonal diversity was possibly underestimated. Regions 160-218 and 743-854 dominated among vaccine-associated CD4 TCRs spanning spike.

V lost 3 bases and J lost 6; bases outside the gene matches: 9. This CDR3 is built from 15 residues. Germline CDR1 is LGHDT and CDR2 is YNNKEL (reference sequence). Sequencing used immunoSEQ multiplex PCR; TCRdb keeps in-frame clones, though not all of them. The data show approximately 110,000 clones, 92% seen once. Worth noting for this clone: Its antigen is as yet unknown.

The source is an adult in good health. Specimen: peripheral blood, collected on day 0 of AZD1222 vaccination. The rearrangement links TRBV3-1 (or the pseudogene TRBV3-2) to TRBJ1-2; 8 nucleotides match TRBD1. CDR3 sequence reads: CASSQGDRRGHGYTF. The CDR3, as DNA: TGTGCCAGCAGCCAGGGGGACAGGAGAGGGCATGGCTACACCTTC.